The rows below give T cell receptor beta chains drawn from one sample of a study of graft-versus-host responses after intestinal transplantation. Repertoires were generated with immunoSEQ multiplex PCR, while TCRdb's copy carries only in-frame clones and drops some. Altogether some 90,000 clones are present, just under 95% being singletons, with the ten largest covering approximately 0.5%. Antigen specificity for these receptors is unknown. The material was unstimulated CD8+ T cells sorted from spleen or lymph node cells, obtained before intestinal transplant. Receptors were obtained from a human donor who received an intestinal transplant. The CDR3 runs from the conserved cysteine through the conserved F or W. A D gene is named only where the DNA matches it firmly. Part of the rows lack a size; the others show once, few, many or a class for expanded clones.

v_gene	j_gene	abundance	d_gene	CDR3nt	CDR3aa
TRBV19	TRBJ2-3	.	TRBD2	TGTGCCAGTAGTTGGAGCGGGATACGCACAGATACGCAGTATTTT	CASSWSGIRTDTQYF
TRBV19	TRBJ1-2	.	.	TGTGCCAGCCGCCGGGATTATGGCTACACCTTC	CASRRDYGYTF
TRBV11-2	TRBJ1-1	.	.	TGTGCCAGCAGCTTAGATATCTACACTGAAGCTTTCTTT	CASSLDIYTEAFF
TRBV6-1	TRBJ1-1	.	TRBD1	TGTGCCAGCAGTGATCCGCCCATCCGGGACAGGGGAGCTGAAGCTTTCTTT	CASSDPPIRDRGAEAFF
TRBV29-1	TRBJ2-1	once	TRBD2	TGCAGCGTTGTACGAGGACTAGCGGGTTTTTACAATGAGCAGTTCTTC	CSVVRGLAGFYNEQFF
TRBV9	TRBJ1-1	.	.	TGTGCCAGCAGCGTGGACCCCGGGGGGACTGAAGCTTTCTTT	CASSVDPGGTEAFF
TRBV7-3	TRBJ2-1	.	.	TGTGCCAGCAGCTTAAGCTCGGAGTATGATGAGCAGTTCTTC	CASSLSSEYDEQFF
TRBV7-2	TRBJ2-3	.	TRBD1	TGTGCCAGCAGCTTAGTACAGGGGGATACGCAGTATTTT	CASSLVQGDTQYF
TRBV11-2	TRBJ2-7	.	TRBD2	TGTGCCAGCAGCTCCGCTAGCGGGAGCTCCTACGAGCAGTACTTC	CASSSASGSSYEQYF
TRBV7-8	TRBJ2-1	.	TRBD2	TGTGCCAGCAGCCCGTTGGGGCGGGAGAGTCTCAATGAGCAGTTCTTC	CASSPLGRESLNEQFF
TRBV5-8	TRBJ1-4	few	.	TGTGCCAGCAGCTTGGGACAATCGCTCGGCGAAAAACTGTTTTTT	CASSLGQSLGEKLFF
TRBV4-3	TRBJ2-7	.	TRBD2	TGCGCCAGCAGCCCAACTGGACTAGCAGGCGAGCAGTACTTC	CASSPTGLAGEQYF
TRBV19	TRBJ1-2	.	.	TGTGCCAGTAGTATGGGCAGCAACTATGGCTACACCTTC	CASSMGSNYGYTF
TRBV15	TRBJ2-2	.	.	TGTGCCACCACCTTTAACAGGGATCGCACCGGGGAGCTGTTTTTT	CATTFNRDRTGELFF
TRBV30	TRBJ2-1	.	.	TGTGCCTGGAGTGCGGACAGCTACAATGAGCAGTTCTTC	CAWSADSYNEQFF
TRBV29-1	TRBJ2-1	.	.	TGCAGCGTTGAAGATCCCTTGCGGAGAAACTACAATGAGCAGTTCTTC	CSVEDPLRRNYNEQFF
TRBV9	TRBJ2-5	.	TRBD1	TGTGCCAGCAGCTCTAGTGGGACAGCAGAAGAGACCCAGTACTTC	CASSSSGTAEETQYF
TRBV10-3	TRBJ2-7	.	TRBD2	TGTGCCACCAATGATGGTAGCGGGAGAACACGCGAGCAGTACTTC	CATNDGSGRTREQYF
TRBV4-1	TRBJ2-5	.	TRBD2	TGCGCCAGCAGCCAAGAATCGCCTAGCGGGGGATACGGGGAGACCCAGTACTTC	CASSQESPSGGYGETQYF
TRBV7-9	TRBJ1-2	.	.	TGTGCCAGCAGCTTTTCACAAGATACAGGAAGGGATGGCTACACCTTC	CASSFSQDTGRDGYTF